This T cell receptor (beta chain) was observed in a study of blood T cell repertoires in COVID-19. This CDR3 is 15 amino acids long. The germline V gene has CDR1 SGHVS and CDR2 FQNEAQ. V shed 5 bases, J shed 5 bases, and the junction held 10 bases outside the gene matches. Clones were sequenced by immunoSEQ multiplex PCR, and TCRdb holds only the in-frame ones, with some missing. Of roughly 280,000 clones in the sample, about nine tenths are singletons; the top ten hold over 9%. Only one count was recorded for this clone. The rearrangement uses TRBV7-8 and TRBJ1-1; 8 bases are shared with TRBD1. This clonotype was sampled from a woman aged 25 to 39 with COVID-19, enrolled during active disease. The specimen sequenced was peripheral blood. DNA of the CDR3: TGTGCCAGCAGCCTAGGACAGGGCCGCTGGACTGAAGCTTTCTTT. It yields the protein CASSLGQGRWTEAFF.